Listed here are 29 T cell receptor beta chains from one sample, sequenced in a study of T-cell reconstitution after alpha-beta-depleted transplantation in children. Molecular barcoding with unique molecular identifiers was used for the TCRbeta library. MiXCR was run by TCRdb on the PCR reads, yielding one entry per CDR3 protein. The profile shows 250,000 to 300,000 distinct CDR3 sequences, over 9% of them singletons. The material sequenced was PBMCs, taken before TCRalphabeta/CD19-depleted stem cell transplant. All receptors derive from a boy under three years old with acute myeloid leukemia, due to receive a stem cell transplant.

For the CDR3, the DNA is TGTGCCAGTAGCCCCCATGGGACAGGACCCTACGAGCAGTACTTC. Translation gives CASSPHGTGPYEQYF. The chain couples TRBV19 to TRBJ2-7; 8 bases line up with TRBD1. V lost 6 bases and J lost 2; bases outside the gene matches: 9. This CDR3 comprises 15 residues. Germline V lookup: CDR1 LNHDA, CDR2 SQIVND (reference sequence).

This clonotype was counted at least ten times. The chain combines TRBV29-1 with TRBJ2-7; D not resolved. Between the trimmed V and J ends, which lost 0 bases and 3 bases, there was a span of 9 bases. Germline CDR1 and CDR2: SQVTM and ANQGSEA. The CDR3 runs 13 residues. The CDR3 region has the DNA TGCAGCGTTGAAGACGAATTCTTCTACGAGCAGTACTTC. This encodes CSVEDEFFYEQYF.

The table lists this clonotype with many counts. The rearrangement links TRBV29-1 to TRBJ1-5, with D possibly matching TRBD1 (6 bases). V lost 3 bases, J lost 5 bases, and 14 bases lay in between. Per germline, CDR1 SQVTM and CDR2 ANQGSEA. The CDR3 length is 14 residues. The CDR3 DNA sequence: TGCAGCGTTGACCGCAGGGGTGCACATCAGCCCCAGCATTTT. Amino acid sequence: CSVDRRGAHQPQHF.

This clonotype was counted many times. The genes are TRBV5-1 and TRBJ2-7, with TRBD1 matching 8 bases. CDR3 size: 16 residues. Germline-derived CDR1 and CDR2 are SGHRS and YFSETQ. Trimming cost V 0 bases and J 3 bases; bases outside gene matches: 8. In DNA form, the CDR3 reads TGCGCCAGCAGCTTGGCGATTCAGGGGGCTAACTACGAGCAGTACTTC. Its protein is CASSLAIQGANYEQYF. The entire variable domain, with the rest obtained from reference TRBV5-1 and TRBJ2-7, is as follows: KAGVTQTPRYLIKTRGQQVTLSCSPISGHRSVSWYQQTPGQGLQFLFEYFSETQRNKGNFPGRFSGRQFSNSRSEMNVSTLELGDSALYLCASSLAIQGANYEQYFGPGTRLTVT.

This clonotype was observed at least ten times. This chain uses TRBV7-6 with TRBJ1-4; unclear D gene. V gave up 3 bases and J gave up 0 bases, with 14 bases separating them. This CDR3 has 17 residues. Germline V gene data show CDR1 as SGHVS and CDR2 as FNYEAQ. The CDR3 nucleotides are TGTGCCAGCAGCTTGCGGTCGTTGGGGACAACTAATGAAAAACTGTTTTTT. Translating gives CASSLRSLGTTNEKLFF.

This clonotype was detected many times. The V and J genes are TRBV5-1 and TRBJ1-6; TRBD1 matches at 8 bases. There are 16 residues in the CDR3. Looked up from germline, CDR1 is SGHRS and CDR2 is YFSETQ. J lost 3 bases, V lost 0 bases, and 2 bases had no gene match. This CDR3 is CASSLGDRGYNSPLHF. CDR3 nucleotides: TGCGCCAGCAGCTTGGGCGACAGGGGCTATAATTCACCCCTCCACTTT.

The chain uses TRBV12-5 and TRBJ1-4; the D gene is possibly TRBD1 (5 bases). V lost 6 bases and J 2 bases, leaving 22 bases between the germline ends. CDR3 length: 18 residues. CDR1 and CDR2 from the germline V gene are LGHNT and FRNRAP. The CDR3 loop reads CASGSTPRRVGTNEKLFF. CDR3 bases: TGTGCTAGTGGCTCGACACCCCGCAGGGTAGGCACTAATGAAAAACTGTTTTTT. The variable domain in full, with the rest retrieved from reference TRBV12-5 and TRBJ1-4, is DARVTQTPRHKVTEMGQEVTMRCQPILGHNTVFWYRQTMMQGLELLAYFRNRAPLDDSGMPKDRFSAEMPDATLATLKIQPSEPRDSAVYFCASGSTPRRVGTNEKLFFGSGTQLSVL.

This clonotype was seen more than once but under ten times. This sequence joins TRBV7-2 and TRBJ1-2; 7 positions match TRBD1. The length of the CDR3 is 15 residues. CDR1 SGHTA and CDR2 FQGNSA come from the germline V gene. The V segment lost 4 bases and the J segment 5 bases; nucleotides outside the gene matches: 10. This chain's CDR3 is CASSSQGQAGYGYTF. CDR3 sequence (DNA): TGTGCCAGCAGCTCCCAAGGACAGGCGGGATATGGCTACACCTTC.

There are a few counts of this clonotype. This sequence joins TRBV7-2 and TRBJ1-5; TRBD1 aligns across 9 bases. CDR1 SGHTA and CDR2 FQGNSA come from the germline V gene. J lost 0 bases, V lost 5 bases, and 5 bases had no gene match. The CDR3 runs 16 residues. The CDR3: CASSPGTGYSNQPQHF. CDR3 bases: TGTGCCAGCAGCCCTGGGACAGGGTATAGCAATCAGCCCCAGCATTTT. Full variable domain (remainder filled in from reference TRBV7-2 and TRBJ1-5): GAGVSQSPSNKVTEKGKDVELRCDPISGHTALYWYRQSLGQGLEFLIYFQGNSAPDKSGLPSDRFSAERTGGSVSTLTIQRTQQEDSAVYLCASSPGTGYSNQPQHFGDGTRLSIL.

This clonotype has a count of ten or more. This CDR3 is CASSPPGLGGSEQYF. DNA of the CDR3: TGTGCCAGCAGCCCTCCGGGACTAGGGGGTAGCGAGCAGTACTTC. The chain combines TRBV7-2 with TRBJ2-7, with 8 positions matching TRBD2. The CDR3 consists of 15 residues. Trimming took 5 bases from V and 6 from J; bases not matched to a gene: 12. The germline CDR1 and CDR2 sequences are SGHTA and FQGNSA.

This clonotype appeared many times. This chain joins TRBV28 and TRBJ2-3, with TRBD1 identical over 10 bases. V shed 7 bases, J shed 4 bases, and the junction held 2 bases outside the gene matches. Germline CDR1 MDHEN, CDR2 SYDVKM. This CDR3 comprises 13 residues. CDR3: CASIGTGADTQYF. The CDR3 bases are TGTGCCAGCATCGGGACAGGGGCAGATACGCAGTATTTT.

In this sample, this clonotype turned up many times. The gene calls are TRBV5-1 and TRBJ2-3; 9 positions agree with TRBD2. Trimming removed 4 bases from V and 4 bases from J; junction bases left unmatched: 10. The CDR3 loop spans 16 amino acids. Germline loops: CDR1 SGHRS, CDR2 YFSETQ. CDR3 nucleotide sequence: TGCGCCAGCAGCCTCCATCTGCAGCGGGGGGCAGATACGCAGTATTTT. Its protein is CASSLHLQRGADTQYF.

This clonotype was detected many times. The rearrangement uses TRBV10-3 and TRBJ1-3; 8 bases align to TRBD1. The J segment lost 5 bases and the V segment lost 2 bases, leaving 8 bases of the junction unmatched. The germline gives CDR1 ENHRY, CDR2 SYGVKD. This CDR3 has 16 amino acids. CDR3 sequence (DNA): TGTGCCATCAGTGAGCCGAGGACAGGGCAAAGAAACACCATATATTTT. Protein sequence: CAISEPRTGQRNTIYF.

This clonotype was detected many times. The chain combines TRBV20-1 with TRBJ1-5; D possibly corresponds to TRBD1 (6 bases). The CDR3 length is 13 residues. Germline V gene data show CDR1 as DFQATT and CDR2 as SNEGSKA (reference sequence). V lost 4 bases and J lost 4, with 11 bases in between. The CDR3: CSATQGPNQPQHF. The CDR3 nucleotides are TGCAGTGCTACACAGGGTCCAAATCAGCCCCAGCATTTT.

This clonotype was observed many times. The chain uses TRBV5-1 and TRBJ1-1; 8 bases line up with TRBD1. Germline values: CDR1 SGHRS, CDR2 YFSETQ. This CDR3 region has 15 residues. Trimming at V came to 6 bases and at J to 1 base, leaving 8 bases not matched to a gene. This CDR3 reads CASTLDRAGNTEAFF. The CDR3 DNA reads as TGCGCCAGCACACTGGACAGGGCGGGGAACACTGAAGCTTTCTTT.

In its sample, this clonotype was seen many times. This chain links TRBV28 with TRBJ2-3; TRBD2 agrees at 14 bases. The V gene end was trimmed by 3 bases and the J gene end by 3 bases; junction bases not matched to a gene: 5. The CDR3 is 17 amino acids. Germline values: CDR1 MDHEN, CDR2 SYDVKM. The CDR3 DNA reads TGTGCCAGCAGTTTGAGGAGGACTAGCGGGAGGACAGATACGCAGTATTTT. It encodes CASSLRRTSGRTDTQYF.

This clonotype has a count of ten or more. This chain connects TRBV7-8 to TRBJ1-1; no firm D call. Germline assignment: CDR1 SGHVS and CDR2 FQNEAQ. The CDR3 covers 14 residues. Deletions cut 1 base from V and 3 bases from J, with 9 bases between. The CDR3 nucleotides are TGTGCCAGCAGCTTAGGTGCCGGGTACACTGAAGCTTTCTTT. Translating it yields CASSLGAGYTEAFF.

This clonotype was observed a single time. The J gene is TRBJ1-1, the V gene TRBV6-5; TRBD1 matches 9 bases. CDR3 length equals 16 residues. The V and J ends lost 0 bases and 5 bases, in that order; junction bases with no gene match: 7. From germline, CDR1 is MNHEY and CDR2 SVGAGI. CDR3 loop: CASSYSRGQGETEAFF. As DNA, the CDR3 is TGTGCCAGCAGTTACTCCAGGGGACAGGGAGAAACTGAAGCTTTCTTT.

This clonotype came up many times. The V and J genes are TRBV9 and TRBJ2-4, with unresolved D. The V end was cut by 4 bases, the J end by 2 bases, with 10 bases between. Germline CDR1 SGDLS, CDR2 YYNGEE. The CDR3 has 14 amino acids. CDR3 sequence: CASSPRVSKNIQYF. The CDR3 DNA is TGTGCCAGCAGCCCCCGGGTCTCCAAAAACATTCAGTACTTC.

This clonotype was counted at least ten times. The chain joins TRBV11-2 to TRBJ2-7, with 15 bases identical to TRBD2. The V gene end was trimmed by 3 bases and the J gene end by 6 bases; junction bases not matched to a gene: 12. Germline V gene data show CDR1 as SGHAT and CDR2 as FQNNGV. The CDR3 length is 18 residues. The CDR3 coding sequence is TGTGCCAGCAGCTTCGATGGACTAGCGGGAGGGCCCGGGCGCGAGCAGTACTTC. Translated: CASSFDGLAGGPGREQYF.

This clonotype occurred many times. The CDR3: CASSPFSSGPFYEQYF. The CDR3, as DNA: TGTGCCAGCAGTCCCTTTAGTAGCGGGCCTTTCTACGAGCAGTACTTC. The gene calls are TRBV5-6 and TRBJ2-7; 7 bases agree with TRBD2. The CDR3 extends over 16 amino acids. CDR1 is SGHDT, CDR2 YYEEEE, per germline. V dropped 5 bases and J dropped 3; count of bases not matched to a gene: 14.

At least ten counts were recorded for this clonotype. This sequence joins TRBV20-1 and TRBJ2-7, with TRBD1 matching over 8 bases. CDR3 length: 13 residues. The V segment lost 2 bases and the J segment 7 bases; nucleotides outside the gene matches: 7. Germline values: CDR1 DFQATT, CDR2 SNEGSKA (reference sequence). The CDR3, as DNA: TGCAGTGCTAGAACAGGGGGTCGCGGGGAGCAGTACTTC. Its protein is CSARTGGRGEQYF.

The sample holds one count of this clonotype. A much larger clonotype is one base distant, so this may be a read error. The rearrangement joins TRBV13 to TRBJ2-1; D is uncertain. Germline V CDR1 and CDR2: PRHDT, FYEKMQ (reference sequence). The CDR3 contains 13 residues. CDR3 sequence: CARSLNMYNEQFF. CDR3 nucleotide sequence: TGTGCCAGGAGCTTAAATATGTACAATGAGCAGTTCTTC.

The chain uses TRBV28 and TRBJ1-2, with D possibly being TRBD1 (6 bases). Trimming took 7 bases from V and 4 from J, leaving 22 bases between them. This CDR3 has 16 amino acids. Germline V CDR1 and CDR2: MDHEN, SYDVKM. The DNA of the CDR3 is TGTGCCAGCATCTTTGGGGGGCCCTCCAACCCCTATGGCTACACCTTC. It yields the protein CASIFGGPSNPYGYTF.

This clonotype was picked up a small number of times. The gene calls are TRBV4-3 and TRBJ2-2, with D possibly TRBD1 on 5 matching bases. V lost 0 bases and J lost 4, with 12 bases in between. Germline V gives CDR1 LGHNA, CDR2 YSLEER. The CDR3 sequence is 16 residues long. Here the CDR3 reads CASSQELLQATGELFF. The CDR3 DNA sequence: TGCGCCAGCAGCCAAGAGTTGTTACAGGCCACCGGGGAGCTGTTTTTT.

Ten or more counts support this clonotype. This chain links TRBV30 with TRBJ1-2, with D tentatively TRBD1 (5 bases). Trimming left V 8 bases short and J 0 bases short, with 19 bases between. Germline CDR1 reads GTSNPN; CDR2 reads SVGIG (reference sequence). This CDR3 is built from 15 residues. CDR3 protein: CATGGGFTTNYGYTF. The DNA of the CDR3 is TGTGCCACAGGAGGTGGATTTACCACTAACTATGGCTACACCTTC.

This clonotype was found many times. This CDR3 reads CASSSDLIAGGADTQYF. The CDR3, as DNA: TGTGCCAGCAGTTCCGACCTAATAGCCGGAGGCGCAGATACGCAGTATTTT. V gene TRBV12-3 or TRBV12-4 combines with J gene TRBJ2-3; weak D call: TRBD2 (5 bases). Between the trimmed V and J ends, which lost 4 bases and 4 bases, there was a span of 21 bases. The CDR3 has 17 residues.

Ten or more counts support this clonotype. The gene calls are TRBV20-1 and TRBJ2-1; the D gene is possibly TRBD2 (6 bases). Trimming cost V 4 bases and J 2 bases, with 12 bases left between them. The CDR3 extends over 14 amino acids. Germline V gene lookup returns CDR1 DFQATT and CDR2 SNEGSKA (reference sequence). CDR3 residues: CSAKGGGTYNEQFF. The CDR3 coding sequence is TGCAGTGCTAAGGGTGGCGGGACCTACAATGAGCAGTTCTTC.

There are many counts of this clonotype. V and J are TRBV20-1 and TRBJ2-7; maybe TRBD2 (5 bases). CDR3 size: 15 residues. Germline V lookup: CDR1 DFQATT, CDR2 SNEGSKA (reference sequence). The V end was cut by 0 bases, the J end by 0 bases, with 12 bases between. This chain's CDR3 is CSARDRMDFSYEQYF. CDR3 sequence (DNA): TGCAGTGCTAGAGATCGGATGGACTTCTCCTACGAGCAGTACTTC.